One and the same sample provided the 31 T cell receptor beta chains below, sequenced in a study of regulatory T cells in long-lasting Graves disease (dated by TCRdb to the early 2020s). The time point label, read with the paper, signifies: newly diagnosed GD, antithyroid drugs for less than 3 months. For both TCR sequencing and RNA sequencing, RNA was extracted from PBMCs using TRIzol. The receptor library was made with multiplex PCR. TCRdb shows the sequencer as Illumina HiSeq 4000. CDR3 regions were amplified by Arm-PCR with iRepertoire HTBI primers to construct TCR beta libraries. Starting from the raw public reads, TCRdb applied fastp trimming at Q25, assembled clones with MiXCR and retained in-frame beta chains. Merged by CDR3 protein, the rows form single entries marked with the most common genes and DNA. For this sample the table gives roughly 530,000 distinct CDR3 sequences, of which roughly a sixth were detected only once. Roughly 25% of the sample lies in the top ten.

These sequences were also reported in another study, on T cells in Graves' hyperthyroidism and ophthalmopathy.

This sample comprised peripheral blood mononuclear cells (PBMCs), obtained at new diagnosis, from a patient treated with antithyroid drugs. These receptors came from a woman aged 40 to 65 with Graves disease. Donor details come from another sample of the same person, matched by shared clones.

This clonotype was recorded many times. The rearrangement links TRBV2 to TRBJ2-1, with D hard to call. The CDR3 contains 13 residues. Trimming pared 3 bases from V and 4 bases from J, leaving 7 bases between. In germline, CDR1 is SNHLY, CDR2 FYNNEI. In nucleotides, the CDR3 is TGTGCCAGCAGTGATCCCCGGTACAATGAGCAGTTCTTC. Encoded protein: CASSDPRYNEQFF.

This clonotype has at least ten counts. This sequence joins TRBV12-3 or TRBV12-4 and TRBJ2-2; D not certain. Trimming took 3 bases from V and 5 from J, leaving 7 bases between them. CDR3 length: 13 residues. The CDR3 loop is CASSFRVTGELFF. The CDR3 DNA sequence: TGTGCCAGCAGTTTCAGAGTTACCGGGGAGCTGTTTTTT.

In this sample, this clonotype turned up a few times. The chain employs TRBV10-3 and TRBJ2-7; 8 nucleotides match TRBD2. The germline V gene has CDR1 ENHRY and CDR2 SYGVKD. J lost 2 bases, V lost 2 bases, and 8 bases had no gene match. This CDR3 is 16 amino acids long. The CDR3 DNA sequence: TGTGCCATCAGTGAGCGGGGACTAGGCGAAACCTACGAGCAGTACTTC. This gives the protein CAISERGLGETYEQYF.

Many counts were recorded for this clonotype. V usage is TRBV12-3 or TRBV12-4 and J usage is TRBJ2-5, with 10 positions matching TRBD1. The CDR3 extends over 15 amino acids. The ends lost 3 bases at V and 5 bases at J; junction bases unmatched: 6. The CDR3 sequence: CASSFGQGGEETQYF. Written as DNA, the CDR3 is TGTGCCAGCAGTTTTGGACAGGGGGGAGAGGAGACCCAGTACTTC.

As to this clonotype: This may be a read error: a much more frequent sequence differs by one nucleotide. This rearrangement joins TRBV5-1 to TRBJ2-1; D is ambiguous. CDR3 length: 11 amino acids. The V gene lost 8 bases and the J gene lost 9 bases, with 12 bases spanning the gap. Per germline, CDR1 SGHRS and CDR2 YFSETQ. This CDR3 reads CASRQGSEQFF. Here the CDR3 DNA reads TGCGCCAGTAGACAAGGAAGTGAGCAGTTCTTC.

In its sample, this clonotype was seen many times. The chain is built from TRBV9 and TRBJ1-4, with D perhaps matching TRBD1 (6 bases). The CDR3 spans 14 residues. Looked up from germline, CDR1 is SGDLS and CDR2 is YYNGEE. Trimming removed 4 bases at V and 3 bases at J, with 10 bases between. The CDR3 sequence is CASSRGTSNEKLFF. The CDR3 region has the DNA TGTGCCAGCAGCAGGGGGACGTCTAATGAAAAACTGTTTTTT.

This clonotype has a count of ten or more. The DNA of the CDR3 is TGTGCCAGCAGTTACGAGGGCAGTCCCTACAATGAGCAGTTCTTC. It is translated as CASSYEGSPYNEQFF. The V call is TRBV6-2 or TRBV6-3, the J call TRBJ2-1, with TRBD2 as a possible D gene (5 bases). Germline V lookup: CDR1 MNHEY, CDR2 SVGEGT. The CDR3 runs 15 residues. V shed 2 bases and J shed 2 bases, with 10 bases lying between them.

V usage is TRBV9 and J usage is TRBJ2-7, with 7 bases fitting TRBD1. The V segment lost 3 bases and the J segment 4 bases; nucleotides outside the gene matches: 10. The length of the CDR3 is 15 residues. Germline assignment: CDR1 SGDLS and CDR2 YYNGEE. The CDR3 DNA is TGTGCCAGCAGCGCCAGGGAAGGGGGCGGTTACGAGCAGTACTTC. Encoded protein: CASSAREGGGYEQYF.

The table lists this clonotype with a few counts. The chain's CDR3 is CASSPRTSEGAFF. The CDR3 coding sequence is TGTGCCAGTAGTCCCCGCACCTCCGAGGGGGCTTTCTTT. The V call is TRBV19, the J call TRBJ1-1; a weak D match, TRBD1 (5 bases). This CDR3 has 13 residues. Germline CDR1 LNHDA, CDR2 SQIVND (reference sequence). The germline V and J ends were trimmed by 5 bases and 11 bases, with 18 bases remaining between them.

The rearrangement joins TRBV4-1 to TRBJ2-7; TRBD1 is a possible D gene (5 bases). Trimming pared 4 bases from V and 5 bases from J, leaving 12 bases between. Germline CDR1 reads MGHRA; CDR2 reads YSYEKL. There are 13 residues in the CDR3. CDR3 region: CASSPGRGNEQYF. The DNA for the CDR3 is TGCGCCAGCAGCCCCGGTAGGGGAAACGAGCAGTACTTC.

V and J are TRBV10-3 and TRBJ1-2; D is unclear. The CDR3 covers 13 residues. In germline, CDR1 is ENHRY, CDR2 SYGVKD. Trimming took 2 bases from V and 1 from J, leaving 5 bases between them. The CDR3 coding sequence is TGTGCCATCAGTGAGAAGGGTAACTATGGCTACACCTTC. Protein: CAISEKGNYGYTF.

This sequence joins TRBV6-1 and TRBJ1-5, with 9 bases aligning to TRBD1. With V trimmed by 6 bases and J by 5 bases, 8 bases remained unmatched. Looked up from germline, CDR1 is MNHNS and CDR2 is SASEGT. There are 15 residues in the CDR3. CDR3 DNA sequence: TGTGCCAGCAGCTGGACAGGGGTCGGGGATCAGCCCCAGCATTTT. It translates to CASSWTGVGDQPQHF.

This clonotype was found many times. The chain employs TRBV18 and TRBJ2-7; 9 bases are shared with TRBD2. J was trimmed by 1 base and V by 3 bases; bases with no gene match: 4. Germline V gives CDR1 KGHSH, CDR2 LQKENI. CDR3 length: 15 residues. CDR3 region: CASSPQTSGSYEQYF. CDR3 nucleotides: TGTGCCAGCTCACCCCAGACTAGCGGATCCTACGAGCAGTACTTC.

On this clonotype itself: This could be a read error, since a much larger clone is one nucleotide away. The V and J genes are TRBV3-1 and TRBJ1-2, with D uncertain. The length of the CDR3 is 15 residues. Trimming took off 3 bases at V and 0 bases at J, with 11 bases between the two ends. The V gene's germline CDR1 is LGHDT and CDR2 YNNKEL (reference sequence). CDR3 sequence: CASSQMAGANYGYTF. Written as DNA, the CDR3 is TGTGCCAGCAGCCAGATGGCAGGCGCTAACTATGGCTACACCTTC.

This clonotype was recorded at least ten times. V usage is TRBV6-2 or TRBV6-3 and J usage is TRBJ2-2; D tentatively reads TRBD1 or TRBD2 (5 bases each). The V gene lost 5 bases and the J gene lost 3 bases, with 10 bases spanning the gap. Germline loops: CDR1 MNHEY, CDR2 SVGEGT. This CDR3 has 14 amino acids. CDR3 residues: CASSPGPDTGELFF. The CDR3 region has the DNA TGTGCCAGCAGTCCGGGACCGGACACCGGGGAGCTGTTTTTT.

This clonotype was seen many times. This rearrangement joins TRBV12-3 or TRBV12-4 to TRBJ2-7; a weak D match, TRBD2 (5 bases). Trimming cost V 4 bases and J 4 bases, with 17 bases left between them. The CDR3 loop spans 15 amino acids. The CDR3 DNA sequence: TGTGCCAGCAGTTCCGGAGGTCGGGCTAGGTACGAGCAGTACTTC. Its translation: CASSSGGRARYEQYF.

The table lists this clonotype with many counts. The chain has TRBV30 and TRBJ2-1, with a tentative D call TRBD2 (5 bases). CDR3 length: 12 residues. Germline lookup yields CDR1 GTSNPN and CDR2 SVGIG (reference sequence). V was pared by 5 bases and J by 5 bases, with 10 bases between. The CDR3 DNA is TGTGCCTGGCAACTAGTGGACAATGAGCAGTTCTTC. This codes for CAWQLVDNEQFF. Filled out from reference TRBV30 and TRBJ2-1, the complete variable domain reads SQTIHQWPATLVQPVGSPLSLECTVEGTSNPNLYWYRQAAGRGLQLLFYSVGIGQISSEVPQNLSASRPQDRQFILSSKKLLLSDSGFYLCAWQLVDNEQFFGPGTRLTVL.

V gene TRBV5-1 combines with J gene TRBJ2-1; no firm D call. Trimming cost V 4 bases and J 0 bases, with 11 bases left between them. The germline gives CDR1 SGHRS, CDR2 YFSETQ. The CDR3 is made up of 15 amino acids. Written as DNA, the CDR3 is TGCGCCAGCAGCCGTGAACATAGCTCCTACAATGAGCAGTTCTTC. Encoded protein: CASSREHSSYNEQFF. Complete variable domain (other parts from reference TRBV5-1 and TRBJ2-1): KAGVTQTPRYLIKTRGQQVTLSCSPISGHRSVSWYQQTPGQGLQFLFEYFSETQRNKGNFPGRFSGRQFSNSRSEMNVSTLELGDSALYLCASSREHSSYNEQFFGPGTRLTVL.

This clonotype was observed a handful of times. V is TRBV12-3 or TRBV12-4 and J is TRBJ2-5; possible D gene TRBD1, 5 bases. Trimming cost V 1 base and J 5 bases, with 11 bases left between them. The CDR3 is made up of 14 amino acids. The CDR3 protein is CASSLVGRVETQYF. For the CDR3, the DNA is TGTGCCAGCAGTTTAGTGGGCAGGGTTGAGACCCAGTACTTC.

The chain employs TRBV20-1 and TRBJ2-7; 15 bases are shared with TRBD2. J lost 4 bases, V lost 3 bases, and 10 bases had no gene match. The CDR3 spans 17 residues. The germline V gene has CDR1 DFQATT and CDR2 SNEGSKA (reference sequence). The DNA for the CDR3 is TGCAGTGCTAGGGGCCCGGGACTAGCGGGGGGAGTATACGAGCAGTACTTC. It translates to CSARGPGLAGGVYEQYF.

Ten or more counts support this clonotype. This chain joins TRBV6-2 or TRBV6-3 and TRBJ2-2; the match to TRBD1 covers 7 bases. CDR1 is MNHEY and CDR2 is SVGEGT in the germline V gene. Trimming at V came to 8 bases and at J to 6 bases, leaving 9 bases not matched to a gene. This CDR3 contains 14 residues. The CDR3 DNA is TGTGCCAGCTCGGGACAGATACTTGCCGGGGAGCTGTTTTTT. This translates into CASSGQILAGELFF.

This clonotype was observed at least ten times. The gene calls are TRBV19 and TRBJ1-5; no clear D gene. CDR3 length: 14 amino acids. V gave up 6 bases and J gave up 0 bases, with 9 bases separating them. Germline V CDR1 and CDR2: LNHDA, SQIVND (reference sequence). The CDR3 nucleotides are TGTGCCAGTAGGGGCCGAGATAGCAATCAGCCCCAGCATTTT. It specifies CASRGRDSNQPQHF. Together with reference TRBV19 and TRBJ1-5, the CDR3 gives the full variable domain: DGGITQSPKYLFRKEGQNVTLSCEQNLNHDAMYWYRQDPGQGLRLIYYSQIVNDFQKGDIAEGYSVSREKKESFPLTVTSAQKNPTAFYLCASRGRDSNQPQHFGDGTRLSIL.

The J gene is TRBJ1-2, the V gene TRBV9; D perhaps matches TRBD1 (6 bases). V lost 4 bases and J 8 bases, leaving 21 bases between the germline ends. The CDR3 has 15 residues. Looked up from germline, CDR1 is SGDLS and CDR2 is YYNGEE. In DNA form, the CDR3 reads TGTGCCAGCAGCACAATACCCCAGGGGAGAACGGGCTACACCTTC. It yields the protein CASSTIPQGRTGYTF.

The chain joins TRBV7-2 to TRBJ1-2; D is possibly TRBD1 (5 bases). The V and J ends lost 5 bases and 4 bases respectively, with 20 bases between them. This CDR3 is built from 16 residues. From germline, CDR1 is SGHTA and CDR2 FQGNSA. This CDR3 reads CASSIIGGARGYGYTF. CDR3 nucleotides: TGTGCCAGCAGCATTATCGGGGGAGCAAGGGGCTATGGCTACACCTTC.

The rearrangement uses TRBV30 and TRBJ2-1; 8 bases align to TRBD2. The J call could be wrong; TRBJ2-5 is a better fit for the DNA end. This CDR3 is built from 15 residues. CDR1 is GTSNPN and CDR2 is SVGIG in the germline V gene (reference sequence). This CDR3 is CASSFGRGGEETQYF. The CDR3 DNA reads TGTGCCTCCTCATTCGGACGGGGGGGAGAAGAGACCCAGTACTTC.

Many counts were recorded for this clonotype. The V gene is TRBV20-1, the J gene TRBJ1-5, with D unresolved. Trimming shortened V by 5 bases and J by 4 bases, and 12 bases separated the two germline ends. CDR1 DFQATT and CDR2 SNEGSKA come from the germline V gene (reference sequence). CDR3 length: 13 residues. CDR3 sequence: CSAQDGTNQPQHF. The CDR3 DNA follows: TGCAGTGCTCAGGACGGAACAAATCAGCCCCAGCATTTT.

The J gene is TRBJ2-5, the V gene TRBV13; TRBD2 agrees at 10 bases. With V trimmed by 6 bases and J by 5 bases, 9 bases remained unmatched. CDR1 is PRHDT, CDR2 FYEKMQ, per germline (reference sequence). CDR3 length: 15 amino acids. In DNA form, the CDR3 reads TGTGCCAGCAGTTCCGGGACTAGCGAGGTCGAGACCCAGTACTTC. Translated, it gives CASSSGTSEVETQYF.

This clonotype is a singleton in its sample. The V gene is TRBV19, the J gene TRBJ1-1; D not certain. Trimming shortened V by 9 bases and J by 4 bases, and 15 bases separated the two germline ends. The CDR3 has 13 amino acids. Germline V gene lookup returns CDR1 LNHDA and CDR2 SQIVND (reference sequence). This CDR3 is CASRDPLATEAFF. The CDR3, as DNA: TGTGCCAGCCGAGATCCGTTAGCCACTGAAGCTTTCTTT. Using reference TRBV19 and TRBJ1-1 for the parts outside the CDR3, the full variable domain is DGGITQSPKYLFRKEGQNVTLSCEQNLNHDAMYWYRQDPGQGLRLIYYSQIVNDFQKGDIAEGYSVSREKKESFPLTVTSAQKNPTAFYLCASRDPLATEAFFGQGTRLTVV.

The table lists this clonotype with a few counts. CDR3 region: CASSLGTQGNSPLHF. Written as DNA, the CDR3 is TGCGCCAGCAGCTTGGGTACTCAGGGAAATTCACCCCTCCACTTT. This chain joins TRBV5-1 and TRBJ1-6; D possibly corresponds to TRBD1 (5 bases). The CDR3 sequence is 15 residues long. V gave up 0 bases and J gave up 7 bases, with 11 bases separating them. Germline values: CDR1 SGHRS, CDR2 YFSETQ.

The table lists this clonotype with a few counts. The chain employs TRBV28 and TRBJ1-2; unclear D gene. Germline assignment: CDR1 MDHEN and CDR2 SYDVKM. With 2 bases removed from V and 0 bases from J, the gap between germline ends came to 7 bases. This CDR3 region has 14 residues. CDR3 protein: CASSLTLTNYGYTF. In DNA form, the CDR3 reads TGTGCCAGCAGTTTAACCCTAACTAACTATGGCTACACCTTC.

This clonotype came up a few times. The chain recombines TRBV5-1 with TRBJ1-6; weak D call: TRBD1 (5 bases). Germline values: CDR1 SGHRS, CDR2 YFSETQ. Trimming removed 4 bases from V and 6 bases from J, with 14 bases in between. The CDR3 loop spans 15 amino acids. CDR3 sequence: CASSPRPGTNSPLHF. The CDR3 DNA reads TGCGCCAGCAGCCCCCGTCCAGGGACTAATTCACCCCTCCACTTT.